This T cell receptor (beta chain) was identified in a study of identical twins. The CDR3 spans 14 residues. Germline CDR1 reads ENHRY; CDR2 reads SYGVKD. General observations from the study: Weaker excess twin sharing was seen among beta out-of-frame sequences. Out-of-frame alpha sequences shared between twins exhibited an excess of low generation probability. The study based its conclusions on cross-sectional statistical analysis and did not follow the same donors.

Note on this clonotype: Its antigen is not identified. A much larger clone differs by one base, so this may be a read error.

TCRdb processed the 5' RACE reads anew with MiXCR; each CDR3 protein has one entry. The sample consists of 1.5 million to 2 million distinct CDR3 sequences, around 33% of them appearing once. The clonotype originates from a newborn girl in good health. Sequencing was performed on cord blood. The chain links TRBV10-3 to TRBJ2-7; 10 nucleotides line up with TRBD1. The CDR3 nucleotides read TGTACCATCAGTGTCGGGACAGGGGCCCTAGAGCAGTACTTC. This translates into CTISVGTGALEQYF.